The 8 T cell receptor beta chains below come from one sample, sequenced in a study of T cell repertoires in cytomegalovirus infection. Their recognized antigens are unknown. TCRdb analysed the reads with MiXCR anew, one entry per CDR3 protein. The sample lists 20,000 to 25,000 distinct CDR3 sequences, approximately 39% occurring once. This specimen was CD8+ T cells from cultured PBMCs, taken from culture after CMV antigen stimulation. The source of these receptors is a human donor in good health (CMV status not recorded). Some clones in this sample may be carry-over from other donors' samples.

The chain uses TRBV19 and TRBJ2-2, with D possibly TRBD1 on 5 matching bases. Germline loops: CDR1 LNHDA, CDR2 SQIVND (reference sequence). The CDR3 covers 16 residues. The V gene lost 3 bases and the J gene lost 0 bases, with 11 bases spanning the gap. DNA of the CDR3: TGTGCCAGTAGTATCAGGACAACCCCGAACACCGGGGAGCTGTTTTTT. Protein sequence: CASSIRTTPNTGELFF. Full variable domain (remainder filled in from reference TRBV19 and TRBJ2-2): DGGITQSPKYLFRKEGQNVTLSCEQNLNHDAMYWYRQDPGQGLRLIYYSQIVNDFQKGDIAEGYSVSREKKESFPLTVTSAQKNPTAFYLCASSIRTTPNTGELFFGEGSRLTVL.

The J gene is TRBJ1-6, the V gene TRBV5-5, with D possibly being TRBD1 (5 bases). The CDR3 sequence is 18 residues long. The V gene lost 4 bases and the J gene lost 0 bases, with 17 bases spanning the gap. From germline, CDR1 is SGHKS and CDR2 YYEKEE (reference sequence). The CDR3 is CASSMRDPTSSYNSPLHF. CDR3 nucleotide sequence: TGTGCCAGCAGCATGAGGGACCCAACGAGCTCCTATAATTCACCCCTCCACTTT. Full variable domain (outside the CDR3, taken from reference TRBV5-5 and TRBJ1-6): DAGVTQSPTHLIKTRGQQVTLRCSPISGHKSVSWYQQVLGQGPQFIFQYYEKEERGRGNFPDRFSARQFPNYSSELNVNALLLGDSALYLCASSMRDPTSSYNSPLHFGNGTRLTVT.

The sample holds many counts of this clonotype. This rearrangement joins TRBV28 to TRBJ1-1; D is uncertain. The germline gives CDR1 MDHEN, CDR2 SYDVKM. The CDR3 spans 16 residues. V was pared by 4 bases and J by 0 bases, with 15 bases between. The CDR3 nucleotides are TGTGCCAGCAGTTCCGGGAACTATGCTATGAACACTGAAGCTTTCTTT. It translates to CASSSGNYAMNTEAFF. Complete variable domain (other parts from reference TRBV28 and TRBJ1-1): DVKVTQSSRYLVKRTGEKVFLECVQDMDHENMFWYRQDPGLGLRLIYFSYDVKMKEKGDIPEGYSVSREKKERFSLILESASTNQTSMYLCASSSGNYAMNTEAFFGQGTRLTVV.

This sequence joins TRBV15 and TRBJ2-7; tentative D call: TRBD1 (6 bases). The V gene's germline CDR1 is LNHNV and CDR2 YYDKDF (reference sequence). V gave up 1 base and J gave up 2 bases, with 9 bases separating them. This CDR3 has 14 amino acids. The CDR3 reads CATSRVQGPYEQYF. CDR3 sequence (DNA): TGTGCCACCAGCAGAGTCCAGGGGCCCTACGAGCAGTACTTC.

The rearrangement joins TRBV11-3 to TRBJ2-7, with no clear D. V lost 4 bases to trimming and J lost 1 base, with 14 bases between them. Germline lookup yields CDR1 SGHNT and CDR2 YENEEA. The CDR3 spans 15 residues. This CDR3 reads CASSSPTGRSYEQYF. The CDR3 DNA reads TGTGCCAGCAGCTCCCCAACCGGTAGGTCCTACGAGCAGTACTTC.

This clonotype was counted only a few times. For the CDR3, the DNA is TGTGCCAGCAGTTTAGTCAGGAGTAATGAAAAACTGTTTTTT. Protein product: CASSLVRSNEKLFF. This rearrangement joins TRBV28 to TRBJ1-4; the D is unclear. The germline V gene encodes CDR1 MDHEN and CDR2 SYDVKM. This CDR3 comprises 14 residues. V was pared by 2 bases and J by 4 bases, with 8 bases between.

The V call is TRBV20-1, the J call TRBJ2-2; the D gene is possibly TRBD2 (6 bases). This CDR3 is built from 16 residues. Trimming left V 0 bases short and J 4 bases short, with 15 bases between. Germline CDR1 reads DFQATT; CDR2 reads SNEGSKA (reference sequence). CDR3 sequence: CSARDRAERVTGELFF. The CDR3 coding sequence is TGCAGTGCTAGAGATCGAGCAGAGCGGGTCACCGGGGAGCTGTTTTTT.

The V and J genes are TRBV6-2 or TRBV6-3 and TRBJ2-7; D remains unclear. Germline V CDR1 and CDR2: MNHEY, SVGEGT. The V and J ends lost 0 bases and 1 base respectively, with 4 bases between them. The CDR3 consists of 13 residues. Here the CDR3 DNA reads TGTGCCAGCAGTTACTCGCAGTCCTACGAGCAGTACTTC. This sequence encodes CASSYSQSYEQYF.